Each of the 27 T cell receptor beta chains below was sequenced from the same sample in a study of CD8+ T cells in alopecia areata. Treatment here: oral pan-JAK inhibitor, 5-10 mg twice daily. RNA extraction and reverse transcription yielded cDNA as sequencing template. Clones were sequenced by immunoSEQ multiplex PCR, and TCRdb holds only the in-frame ones, with some missing. Of 110,000 or so clones in the sample, 50% to 65% were seen once. The sample consisted of CD4+ T cells sorted from blood, taken at week 24, from a patient treated with tofacitinib. These receptors came from a human donor with alopecia areata.

The gene calls are TRBV7-2 and TRBJ2-3; 7 bases are a match to TRBD1. From germline, CDR1 is SGHTA and CDR2 FQGNSA. J gave up 8 bases and V 3 bases, and 14 bases lay outside the gene matches. This CDR3 has 16 residues. The CDR3 DNA sequence: TGTGCCAGCAGCTTGGGTGAACTTCGCCCAGGGGGTACGCAGTATTTT. Translation: CASSLGELRPGGTQYF.

The V call is TRBV30, the J call TRBJ1-5, with D tentatively TRBD1 (6 bases). Looked up from germline, CDR1 is GTSNPN and CDR2 is SVGIG (reference sequence). Trimming took off 3 bases at V and 7 bases at J, with 13 bases between the two ends. This CDR3 region has 13 residues. The CDR3 region has the DNA TGTGCCTGGAGCGCAGGGGAACGGCAGCCCCAGCATTTT. Amino acid sequence: CAWSAGERQPQHF.

This clone was seen a few times. V is TRBV9 and J is TRBJ2-5; TRBD2 matches 8 bases. The CDR3 contains 17 residues. In germline, CDR1 is SGDLS, CDR2 YYNGEE. The ends lost 0 bases at V and 1 base at J; junction bases unmatched: 8. This chain's CDR3 is CASSVGLAGHLQETQYF. CDR3 nucleotide sequence: TGTGCCAGCAGCGTAGGATTAGCGGGGCACCTCCAAGAGACCCAGTACTTC.

V and J are TRBV30 and TRBJ1-5, with D unresolved. Looked up from germline, CDR1 is GTSNPN and CDR2 is SVGIG (reference sequence). The CDR3 consists of 15 residues. Between the trimmed V and J ends, which lost 0 bases and 1 base, there was a span of 10 bases. In DNA, the CDR3 is TGTGCCTGGAGTGTCACACGACACAGCAATCAGCCCCAGCATTTT. It specifies CAWSVTRHSNQPQHF.

The V and J genes are TRBV5-6 and TRBJ2-1; 10 nucleotides line up with TRBD2. The V gene end was trimmed by 4 bases and the J gene end by 15 bases; junction bases not matched to a gene: 13. CDR1 and CDR2 from the germline V gene are SGHDT and YYEEEE. The CDR3 totals 14 residues. Here the CDR3 reads CASSPLAGGSRGFF. CDR3 DNA sequence: TGTGCCAGCAGCCCCTTAGCGGGGGGCAGTCGGGGGTTCTTC.

CDR3 region: CAIAGTGGLETQYF. The CDR3 DNA is TGTGCCATCGCAGGGACAGGGGGCCTGGAGACCCAGTACTTC. The chain combines TRBV10-3 with TRBJ2-5; 12 bases fit TRBD1. Unmatched junction bases numbered 6, after V lost 8 bases and J lost 5 bases. Germline V gene lookup returns CDR1 ENHRY and CDR2 SYGVKD. The CDR3 has 14 residues.

V and J are TRBV9 and TRBJ1-2; tentatively, D is TRBD1 (5 bases). The CDR3 spans 15 residues. Germline CDR1 reads SGDLS; CDR2 reads YYNGEE. V shed 0 bases and J shed 8 bases, with 17 bases lying between them. This CDR3 is CASSVDPGGELGYTF. The CDR3 DNA reads as TGTGCCAGCAGCGTAGATCCCGGAGGGGAGCTAGGCTACACCTTC.

The chain uses TRBV5-6 and TRBJ2-6; D remains unclear. CDR1 is SGHDT, CDR2 YYEEEE, per germline. Trimming removed 4 bases from V and 8 bases from J, with 7 bases in between. The CDR3 runs 12 residues. In DNA, the CDR3 is TGTGCCAGCAGCCCCGCGTCCAACGTCCTGACTTTC. It translates to CASSPASNVLTF. The full variable domain, in which reference TRBV5-6 and TRBJ2-6 provide the parts outside the CDR3, is DAGVTQSPTHLIKTRGQQVTLRCSPKSGHDTVSWYQQALGQGPQFIFQYYEEEERQRGNFPDRFSGHQFPNYSSELNVNALLLGDSALYLCASSPASNVLTFGAGSRLTVL.

The chain recombines TRBV9 with TRBJ2-4, with 8 bases fitting TRBD1. Germline CDR1 SGDLS, CDR2 YYNGEE. This CDR3 region has 16 residues. The junction had 6 bases not matched to a gene; V was cut back by 4 bases and J by 0 bases. The CDR3 DNA sequence: TGTGCCAGCAGCCAGGGACAGGCGATAGCCAAAAACATTCAGTACTTC. Its translation is CASSQGQAIAKNIQYF.

The chain carries TRBV6-5 and TRBJ2-5; 7 bases are shared with TRBD2. CDR3 length: 11 residues. CDR1 is MNHEY, CDR2 SVGAGI, per germline. J lost 7 bases, V lost 5 bases, and 1 base had no gene match. As DNA, the CDR3 is TGTGCCAGCAGTGAGCGGGGGACCCAGTACTTC. Translated: CASSERGTQYF.

CDR3 sequence: CASSLAPSGGAGTYEQYF. The CDR3 DNA is TGTGCCAGCAGCTTAGCTCCTAGCGGGGGGGCCGGGACCTACGAGCAGTACTTC. This chain links TRBV11-2 with TRBJ2-7, with 12 positions matching TRBD2. The J segment lost 2 bases and the V segment lost 1 base, leaving 9 bases of the junction unmatched. Germline lookup yields CDR1 SGHAT and CDR2 FQNNGV. This CDR3 region has 18 residues. Supplemented by reference TRBV11-2 and TRBJ2-7, the full variable domain reads EAGVAQSPRYKIIEKRQSVAFWCNPISGHATLYWYQQILGQGPKLLIQFQNNGVVDDSQLPKDRFSAERLKGVDSTLKIQPAKLEDSAVYLCASSLAPSGGAGTYEQYFGPGTRLTVT.

The chain couples TRBV29-1 to TRBJ2-5; tentatively, D is TRBD1 or TRBD2 (5 bases each). Germline values: CDR1 SQVTM, CDR2 ANQGSEA. V was shortened by 4 bases and J by 1 base, with 13 bases between the two germline ends. This CDR3 is 14 amino acids long. The CDR3 DNA follows: TGCAGCGTTGGGGGGACCGAAACCCAAGAGACCCAGTACTTC. Amino acids: CSVGGTETQETQYF.

The chain uses TRBV15 and TRBJ2-2; D is possibly TRBD1 (6 bases). Germline assignment: CDR1 LNHNV and CDR2 YYDKDF (reference sequence). The CDR3 covers 14 residues. Trimming pared 1 base from V and 5 bases from J, leaving 8 bases between. CDR3 in DNA: TGTGCCACCAGCAGAGTACAGGGTACCGGGGAGCTGTTTTTT. Encoded protein: CATSRVQGTGELFF. The entire variable domain, with the rest obtained from reference TRBV15 and TRBJ2-2, is as follows: DAMVIQNPRYQVTQFGKPVTLSCSQTLNHNVMYWYQQKSSQAPKLLFHYYDKDFNNEADTPDNFQSRRPNTSFCFLDIRSPGLGDTAMYLCATSRVQGTGELFFGEGSRLTVL.

CDR3 sequence reads: CAWSQTGFNQPQHF. The CDR3 DNA follows: TGTGCCTGGAGTCAGACAGGCTTCAATCAGCCCCAGCATTTT. The chain couples TRBV30 to TRBJ1-5, with D possibly being TRBD1 (6 bases). CDR1 is GTSNPN and CDR2 is SVGIG in the germline V gene (reference sequence). Trimming pared 2 bases from V and 3 bases from J, leaving 11 bases between. The CDR3 length is 14 residues.

This clone was detected a few times. J is TRBJ2-5 and V is TRBV7-2; 10 nucleotides align to TRBD2. V was pared by 5 bases and J by 9 bases, with 6 bases of the junction left unmatched. The CDR3 spans 13 residues. Germline lookup yields CDR1 SGHTA and CDR2 FQGNSA. The CDR3 reads CASSPGTSEPQYF. The DNA of the CDR3 is TGTGCCAGCAGCCCCGGGACTAGCGAGCCCCAGTACTTC. Using reference TRBV7-2 and TRBJ2-5 for the parts outside the CDR3, the full variable domain is GAGVSQSPSNKVTEKGKDVELRCDPISGHTALYWYRQSLGQGLEFLIYFQGNSAPDKSGLPSDRFSAERTGGSVSTLTIQRTQQEDSAVYLCASSPGTSEPQYFGPGTRLLVL.

This clone has ten or more counts. The chain recombines TRBV11-2 with TRBJ2-2; weak D call: TRBD1 (6 bases). V was cut by 5 bases and J by 4 bases, with 14 bases left in between. The CDR3 is 15 residues long. Germline assignment: CDR1 SGHAT and CDR2 FQNNGV. CDR3 DNA sequence: TGTGCCAGCAGCGTGACAGGTTCCGTCACCGGGGAGCTGTTTTTT. This translates into CASSVTGSVTGELFF.

In its sample, this clone was seen a few times. The chain has TRBV5-4 and TRBJ2-1; D possibly corresponds to TRBD2 (6 bases). The germline V gene has CDR1 SGHNT and CDR2 YYREEE (reference sequence). The CDR3 spans 16 residues. The germline V and J ends were trimmed by 5 bases and 0 bases, with 15 bases remaining between them. The CDR3 DNA reads as TGTGCCAGCAGTTCAAGCGCGGGGAGCTCCTACAATGAGCAGTTCTTC. Translation: CASSSSAGSSYNEQFF.

The rearrangement links TRBV11-2 to TRBJ2-7; 9 positions match TRBD1. The V gene's germline CDR1 is SGHAT and CDR2 FQNNGV. J gave up 5 bases and V 5 bases, and 10 bases lay outside the gene matches. The CDR3 is made up of 15 amino acids. CDR3 protein: CASSRGGTGSHEQYF. For the CDR3, the DNA is TGTGCCAGCAGCAGAGGGGGGACAGGGTCCCACGAGCAGTACTTC.

The rearrangement links TRBV27 to TRBJ1-1; D uncertain. CDR1 MNHEY and CDR2 SMNVEV come from the germline V gene (reference sequence). There are 13 residues in the CDR3. Trimming pared 7 bases from V and 10 bases from J, leaving 19 bases between. CDR3 in DNA: TGTGCCAGCACCAGCGGCTCGGGCATTCGAGCTTTCTTT. Translation: CASTSGSGIRAFF.

This sequence joins TRBV5-1 and TRBJ1-1; 8 bases line up with TRBD1. CDR3 length: 14 residues. Germline values: CDR1 SGHRS, CDR2 YFSETQ. The trim removed 2 bases at V and 1 base at J, leaving 1 base unmatched. CDR3 sequence reads: CASSFGTGNTEAFF. The CDR3, as DNA: TGCGCCAGCAGCTTCGGGACAGGGAACACTGAAGCTTTCTTT.

The chain uses TRBV28 and TRBJ1-1; D ambiguous. Germline V gives CDR1 MDHEN, CDR2 SYDVKM. Trimming stripped 7 bases from V and 0 bases from J, with 9 bases between. The length of the CDR3 is 13 residues. CDR3 nucleotides: TGTGCCAGCACCCACCCATTGAACACTGAAGCTTTCTTT. Translated: CASTHPLNTEAFF.

V and J are TRBV29-1 and TRBJ1-2, with D perhaps TRBD1 (5 bases). The V and J ends lost 7 bases and 8 bases respectively, with 17 bases between them. The CDR3 runs 12 residues. CDR1 and CDR2 from the germline V gene are SQVTM and ANQGSEA. The CDR3 DNA sequence: TGCAGCGCTACGGGGTTCAGGGACGGCTACACCTTC. It yields the protein CSATGFRDGYTF.

The CDR3 DNA is TGTGCCAGCACTCAAAATAGCAGGGGTTTGTTTGAGCAGTTCTTC. The encoded protein is CASTQNSRGLFEQFF. This chain joins TRBV5-4 and TRBJ2-1; a possible D gene is TRBD1 (6 bases). The V gene's germline CDR1 is SGHNT and CDR2 YYREEE (reference sequence). CDR3 length: 15 amino acids. The V end lost 6 bases, the J end lost 9 bases, and 22 bases lay between the germline ends.

By proportion, this clone is medium-sized. The rearrangement joins TRBV15 to TRBJ1-3; the D gene is possibly TRBD1 (5 bases). V gave up 4 bases and J gave up 4 bases, with 8 bases separating them. The CDR3 contains 13 residues. Looked up from germline, CDR1 is LNHNV and CDR2 is YYDKDF (reference sequence). Here the CDR3 reads CATSIQGGNTIYF. The CDR3 DNA reads TGTGCCACCAGCATTCAGGGAGGAAACACCATATATTTT.

The V gene is TRBV4-3, the J gene TRBJ2-7; 8 bases are shared with TRBD1. Losses at the gene ends were 4 bases for V and 2 bases for J; bases not matched to a gene: 4. CDR3 length equals 14 residues. The germline CDR1 and CDR2 sequences are LGHNA and YSLEER. The CDR3 reads CASSPDRGPYEQYF. The DNA for the CDR3 is TGCGCCAGCAGCCCCGACAGGGGACCCTACGAGCAGTACTTC.

This chain connects TRBV7-9 to TRBJ1-2, with TRBD1 matching over 8 bases. CDR1 is SEHNR, CDR2 FQNEAQ, per germline (reference sequence). The CDR3 sequence is 16 residues long. The junction had 11 bases not matched to a gene; V was cut back by 5 bases and J by 3 bases. The CDR3 loop reads CASSANSRGHDYGYTF. DNA for the CDR3: TGTGCCAGCAGCGCAAACTCCAGGGGGCATGACTATGGCTACACCTTC.

This chain uses TRBV4-3 with TRBJ1-5; D is undetermined. The V and J ends lost 0 bases and 4 bases respectively, with 4 bases between them. Germline assignment: CDR1 LGHNA and CDR2 YSLEER. The CDR3 extends over 13 amino acids. CDR3 sequence: CASSQELNQPQHF. Written as DNA, the CDR3 is TGCGCCAGCAGCCAAGAGCTTAATCAGCCCCAGCATTTT.